One sample yielded the 4 T cell receptor beta chains listed below, sequenced in a study of blood T cell repertoires in COVID-19. Repertoires were generated with immunoSEQ multiplex PCR, while TCRdb's copy carries only in-frame clones and drops some. The table includes some 340,000 clones, around four fifths detected once. The specimen was peripheral blood. Receptors were obtained from a man aged 25 to 40 with active or convalescent COVID-19.

The V gene is TRBV24-1, the J gene TRBJ2-2; perhaps TRBD1 as D (6 bases). V lost 4 bases and J 3 bases, leaving 26 bases between the germline ends. From germline, CDR1 is KGHDR and CDR2 SFDVKD. This CDR3 has 20 residues. The CDR3 bases are TGTGCCACCAGTGACCATGCCGGGACACGGGTATGGGTTGACACCGGGGAGCTGTTTTTT. This encodes CATSDHAGTRVWVDTGELFF.

The chain couples TRBV9 to TRBJ1-6; no firm D call. The CDR3 spans 14 residues. The germline gives CDR1 SGDLS, CDR2 YYNGEE. V was pared by 0 bases and J by 9 bases, with 10 bases between. The CDR3 loop reads CASSVGAEGSPLHF. The CDR3 DNA is TGTGCCAGCAGCGTAGGGGCTGAGGGTTCACCCCTCCACTTT.

This clone was seen a single time. The gene calls are TRBV29-1 and TRBJ2-3, with D tentatively TRBD1 (6 bases). Trimming removed 6 bases from V and 2 bases from J, with 12 bases in between. This CDR3 spans 13 amino acids. The V gene's germline CDR1 is SQVTM and CDR2 ANQGSEA. The CDR3 reads CSVHGQLTDTQYF. The CDR3 nucleotides are TGCAGCGTCCACGGACAGCTCACAGATACGCAGTATTTT.

The chain employs TRBV5-4 and TRBJ1-1; 7 bases match TRBD1. Losses at the gene ends were 4 bases for V and 4 bases for J; bases not matched to a gene: 13. The CDR3 length is 16 residues. Per the germline V gene, CDR1 is SGHNT and CDR2 is YYREEE (reference sequence). The CDR3 sequence: CASSPDLTGSSTEAFF. The CDR3 nucleotides read TGTGCCAGCAGCCCGGACCTGACAGGGAGTAGCACTGAAGCTTTCTTT.